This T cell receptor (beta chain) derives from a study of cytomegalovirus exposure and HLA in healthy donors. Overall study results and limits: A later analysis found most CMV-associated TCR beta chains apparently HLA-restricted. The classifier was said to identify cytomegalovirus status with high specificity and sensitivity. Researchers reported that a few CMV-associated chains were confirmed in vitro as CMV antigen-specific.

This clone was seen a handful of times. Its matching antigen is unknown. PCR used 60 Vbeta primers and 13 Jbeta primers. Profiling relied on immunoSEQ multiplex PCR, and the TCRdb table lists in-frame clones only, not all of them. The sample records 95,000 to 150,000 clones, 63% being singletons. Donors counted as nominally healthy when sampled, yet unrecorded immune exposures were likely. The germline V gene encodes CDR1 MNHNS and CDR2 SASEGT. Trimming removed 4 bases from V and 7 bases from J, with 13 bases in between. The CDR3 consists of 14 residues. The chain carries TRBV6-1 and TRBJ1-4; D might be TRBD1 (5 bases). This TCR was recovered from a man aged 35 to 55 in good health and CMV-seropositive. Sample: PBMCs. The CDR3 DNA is TGTGCCAGCAGTGCCAGGGACGGGAGTGAAAAACTGTTTTTT. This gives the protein CASSARDGSEKLFF.